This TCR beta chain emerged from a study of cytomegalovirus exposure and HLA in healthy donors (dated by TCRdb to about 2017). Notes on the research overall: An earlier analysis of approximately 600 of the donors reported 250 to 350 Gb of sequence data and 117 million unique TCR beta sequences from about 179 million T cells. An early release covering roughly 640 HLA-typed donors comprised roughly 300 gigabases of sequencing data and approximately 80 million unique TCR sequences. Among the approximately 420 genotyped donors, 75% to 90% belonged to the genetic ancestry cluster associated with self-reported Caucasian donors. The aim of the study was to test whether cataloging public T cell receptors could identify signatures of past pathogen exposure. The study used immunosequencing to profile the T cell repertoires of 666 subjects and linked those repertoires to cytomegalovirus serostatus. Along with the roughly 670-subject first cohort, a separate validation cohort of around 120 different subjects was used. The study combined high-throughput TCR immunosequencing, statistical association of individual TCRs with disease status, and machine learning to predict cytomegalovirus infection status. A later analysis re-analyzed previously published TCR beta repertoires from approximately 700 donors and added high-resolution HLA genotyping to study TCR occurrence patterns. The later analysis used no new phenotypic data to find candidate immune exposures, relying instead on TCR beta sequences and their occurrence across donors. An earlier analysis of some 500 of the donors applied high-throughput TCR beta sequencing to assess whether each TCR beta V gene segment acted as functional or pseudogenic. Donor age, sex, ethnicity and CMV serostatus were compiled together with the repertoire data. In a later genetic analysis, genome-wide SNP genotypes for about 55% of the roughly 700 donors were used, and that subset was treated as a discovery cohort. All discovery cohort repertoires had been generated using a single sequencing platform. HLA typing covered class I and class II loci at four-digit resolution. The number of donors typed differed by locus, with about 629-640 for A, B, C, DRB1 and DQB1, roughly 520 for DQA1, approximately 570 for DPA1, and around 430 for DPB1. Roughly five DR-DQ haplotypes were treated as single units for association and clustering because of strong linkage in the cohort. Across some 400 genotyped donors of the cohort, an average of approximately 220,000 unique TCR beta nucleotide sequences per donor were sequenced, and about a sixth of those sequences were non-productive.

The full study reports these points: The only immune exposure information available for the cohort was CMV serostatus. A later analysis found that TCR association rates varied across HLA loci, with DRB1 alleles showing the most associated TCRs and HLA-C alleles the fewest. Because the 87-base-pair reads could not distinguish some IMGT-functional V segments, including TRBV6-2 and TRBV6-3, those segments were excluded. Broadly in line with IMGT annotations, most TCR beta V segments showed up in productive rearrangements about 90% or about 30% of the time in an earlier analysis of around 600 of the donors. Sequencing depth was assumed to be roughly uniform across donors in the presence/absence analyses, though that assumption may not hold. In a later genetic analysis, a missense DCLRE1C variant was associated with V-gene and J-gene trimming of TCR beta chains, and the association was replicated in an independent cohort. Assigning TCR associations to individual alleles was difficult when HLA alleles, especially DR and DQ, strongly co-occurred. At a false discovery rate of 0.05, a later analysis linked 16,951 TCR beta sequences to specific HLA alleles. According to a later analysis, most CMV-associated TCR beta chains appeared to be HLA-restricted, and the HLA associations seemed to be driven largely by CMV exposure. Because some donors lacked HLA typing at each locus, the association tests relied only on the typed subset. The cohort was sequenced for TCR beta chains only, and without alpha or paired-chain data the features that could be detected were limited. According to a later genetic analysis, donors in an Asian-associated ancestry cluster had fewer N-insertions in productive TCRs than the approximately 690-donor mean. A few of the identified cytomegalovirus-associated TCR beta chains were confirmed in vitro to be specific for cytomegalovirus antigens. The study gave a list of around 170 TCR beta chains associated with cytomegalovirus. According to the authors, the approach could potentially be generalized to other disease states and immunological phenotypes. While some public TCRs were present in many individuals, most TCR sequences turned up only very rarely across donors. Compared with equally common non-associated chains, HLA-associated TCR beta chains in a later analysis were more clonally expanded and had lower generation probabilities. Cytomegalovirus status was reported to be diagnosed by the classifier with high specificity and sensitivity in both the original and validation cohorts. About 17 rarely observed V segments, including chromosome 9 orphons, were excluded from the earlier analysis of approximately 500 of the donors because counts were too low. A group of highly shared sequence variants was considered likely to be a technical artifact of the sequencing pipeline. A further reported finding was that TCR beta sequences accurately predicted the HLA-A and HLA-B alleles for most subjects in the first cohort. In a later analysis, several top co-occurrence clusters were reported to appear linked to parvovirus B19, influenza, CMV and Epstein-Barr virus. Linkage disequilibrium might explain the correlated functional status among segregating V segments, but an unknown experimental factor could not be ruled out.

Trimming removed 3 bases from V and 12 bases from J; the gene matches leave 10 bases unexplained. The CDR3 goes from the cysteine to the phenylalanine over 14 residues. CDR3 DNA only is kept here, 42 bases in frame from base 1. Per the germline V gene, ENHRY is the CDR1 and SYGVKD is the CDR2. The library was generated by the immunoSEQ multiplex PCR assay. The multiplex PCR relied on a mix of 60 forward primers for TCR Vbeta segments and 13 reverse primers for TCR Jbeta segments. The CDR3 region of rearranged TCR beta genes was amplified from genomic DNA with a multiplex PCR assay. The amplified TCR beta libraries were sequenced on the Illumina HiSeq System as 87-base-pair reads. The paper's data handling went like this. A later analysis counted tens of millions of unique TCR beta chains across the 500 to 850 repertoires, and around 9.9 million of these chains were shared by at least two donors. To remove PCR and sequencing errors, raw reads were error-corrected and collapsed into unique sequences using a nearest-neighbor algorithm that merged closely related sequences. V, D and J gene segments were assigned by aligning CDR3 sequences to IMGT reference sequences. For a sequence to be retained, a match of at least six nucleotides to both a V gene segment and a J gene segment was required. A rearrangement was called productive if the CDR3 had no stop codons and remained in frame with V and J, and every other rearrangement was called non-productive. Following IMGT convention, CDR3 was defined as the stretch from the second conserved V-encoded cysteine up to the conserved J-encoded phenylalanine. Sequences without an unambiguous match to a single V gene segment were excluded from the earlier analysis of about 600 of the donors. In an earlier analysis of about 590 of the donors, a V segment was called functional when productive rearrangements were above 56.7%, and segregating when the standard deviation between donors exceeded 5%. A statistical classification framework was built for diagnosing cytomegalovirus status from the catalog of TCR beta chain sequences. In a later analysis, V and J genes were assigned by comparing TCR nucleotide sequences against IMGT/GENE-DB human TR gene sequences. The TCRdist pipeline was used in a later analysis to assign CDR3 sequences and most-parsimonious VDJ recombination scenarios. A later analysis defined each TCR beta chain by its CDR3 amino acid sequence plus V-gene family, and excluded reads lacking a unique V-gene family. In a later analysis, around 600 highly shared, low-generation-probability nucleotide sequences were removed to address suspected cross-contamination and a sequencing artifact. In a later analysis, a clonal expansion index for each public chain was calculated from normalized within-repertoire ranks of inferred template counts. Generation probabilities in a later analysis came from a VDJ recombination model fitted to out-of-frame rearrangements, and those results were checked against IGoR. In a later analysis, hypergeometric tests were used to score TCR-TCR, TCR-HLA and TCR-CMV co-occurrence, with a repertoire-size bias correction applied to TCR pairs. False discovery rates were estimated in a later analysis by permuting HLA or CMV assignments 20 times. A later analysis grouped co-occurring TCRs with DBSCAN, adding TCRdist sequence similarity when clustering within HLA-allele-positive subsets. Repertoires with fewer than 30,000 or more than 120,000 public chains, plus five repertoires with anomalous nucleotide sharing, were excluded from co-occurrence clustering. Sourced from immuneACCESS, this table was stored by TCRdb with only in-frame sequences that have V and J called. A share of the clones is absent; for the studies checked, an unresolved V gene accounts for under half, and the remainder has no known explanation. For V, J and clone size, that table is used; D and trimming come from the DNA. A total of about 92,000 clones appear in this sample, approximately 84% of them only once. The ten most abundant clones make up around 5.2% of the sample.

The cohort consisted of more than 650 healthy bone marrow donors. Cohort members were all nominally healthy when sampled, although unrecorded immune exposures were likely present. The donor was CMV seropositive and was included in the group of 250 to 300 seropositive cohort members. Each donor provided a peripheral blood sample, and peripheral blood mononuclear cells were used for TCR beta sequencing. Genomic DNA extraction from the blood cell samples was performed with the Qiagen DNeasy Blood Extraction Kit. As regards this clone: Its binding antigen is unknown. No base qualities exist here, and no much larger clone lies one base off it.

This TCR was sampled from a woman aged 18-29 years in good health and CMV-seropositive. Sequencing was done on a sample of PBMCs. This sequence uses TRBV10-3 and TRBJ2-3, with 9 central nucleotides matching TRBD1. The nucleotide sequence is TGTGCCATCAGTGACCGGGACAGGGAAGATTCACAGTATTTT. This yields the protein CAISDRDREDSQYF.